Listed here are 10 T cell receptor beta chains from one sample, sequenced in a study of cytomegalovirus exposure and HLA in healthy donors. PCR employed 60 Vbeta and 13 Jbeta primers. Produced via immunoSEQ multiplex PCR; TCRdb's table is partial and in-frame only. The table has under 200,000 clones, over 75% seen once. The sample was PBMCs. These receptors came from a man aged 40-55 years in good health and CMV-seropositive.

This clone showed up just a few times. The CDR3 DNA sequence: TGTGCCACCAGCAGAGGATGGGGGGGGGTCTACGAGCAGTACTTC. Translation: CATSRGWGGVYEQYF. The chain joins TRBV15 to TRBJ2-7; 7 bases are shared with TRBD2. Trimming removed 1 base from V and 3 bases from J; junction bases left unmatched: 6. Germline V gene lookup returns CDR1 LNHNV and CDR2 YYDKDF (reference sequence). The CDR3 extends over 15 amino acids. Together with reference TRBV15 and TRBJ2-7, the CDR3 gives the full variable domain: DAMVIQNPRYQVTQFGKPVTLSCSQTLNHNVMYWYQQKSSQAPKLLFHYYDKDFNNEADTPDNFQSRRPNTSFCFLDIRSPGLGDTAMYLCATSRGWGGVYEQYFGPGTRLTVT.

V usage is TRBV5-6 and J usage is TRBJ1-2, with D possibly TRBD1 on 6 matching bases. CDR1 SGHDT and CDR2 YYEEEE come from the germline V gene. The CDR3 has 15 amino acids. V was cut by 0 bases and J by 2 bases, with 11 bases left in between. CDR3 sequence reads: CASSLAGTKNYGYTF. The CDR3 region has the DNA TGTGCCAGCAGCTTGGCCGGGACAAAGAACTATGGCTACACCTTC. Together with reference TRBV5-6 and TRBJ1-2, the CDR3 gives the full variable domain: DAGVTQSPTHLIKTRGQQVTLRCSPKSGHDTVSWYQQALGQGPQFIFQYYEEEERQRGNFPDRFSGHQFPNYSSELNVNALLLGDSALYLCASSLAGTKNYGYTFGSGTRLTVV.

This clone was observed a handful of times. V is TRBV19 and J is TRBJ2-4, with 9 positions matching TRBD1. CDR3 length: 14 amino acids. V gave up 6 bases and J gave up 8 bases; unmatched junction bases: 8. Germline loops: CDR1 LNHDA, CDR2 SQIVND (reference sequence). The CDR3 loop reads CASSRDRASDIQYF. DNA for the CDR3: TGTGCCAGTAGCCGGGACAGGGCAAGTGACATTCAGTACTTC.

A few counts support this clone. This chain uses TRBV20-1 with TRBJ1-5, with TRBD1 as a possible D gene (6 bases). The germline V gene has CDR1 DFQATT and CDR2 SNEGSKA (reference sequence). Trimming shortened V by 5 bases and J by 9 bases, and 11 bases separated the two germline ends. The CDR3 runs to 11 residues. The CDR3 nucleotides read TGCAGTGCTTTACAGGGTGGGCCCCAGCATTTT. Translation gives CSALQGGPQHF.

The gene calls are TRBV4-3 and TRBJ2-5; D not resolved. CDR1 is LGHNA and CDR2 is YSLEER in the germline V gene. Trimming removed 3 bases from V and 1 base from J, with 9 bases in between. The CDR3 loop spans 14 amino acids. The DNA for the CDR3 is TGCGCCAGCAGCCAGGCCAGCGTCCAAGAGACCCAGTACTTC. Translated: CASSQASVQETQYF.

The V and J genes are TRBV9 and TRBJ2-7; perhaps TRBD2 as D (5 bases). Trimming stripped 4 bases from V and 6 bases from J, with 23 bases between. Germline CDR1 SGDLS, CDR2 YYNGEE. The CDR3 is 16 residues long. The CDR3 sequence is CASSPGGRFSRVEQYF. For the CDR3, the DNA is TGTGCCAGCAGCCCCGGAGGACGTTTCAGTCGTGTCGAGCAGTACTTC.

The J gene is TRBJ2-5, the V gene TRBV5-1, with TRBD2 matching 12 bases. Trimming at V came to 3 bases and at J to 7 bases, leaving 4 bases not matched to a gene. This CDR3 region has 14 residues. Germline assignment: CDR1 SGHRS and CDR2 YFSETQ. The CDR3 loop reads CASSSELAGGTQYF. CDR3 bases: TGCGCCAGCAGCTCTGAACTAGCGGGGGGGACCCAGTACTTC.

CDR3 in DNA: TGTGCCAGCAGCGTAGTGGGACAGGGTCCCTACAATGAGCAGTTCTTC. This sequence encodes CASSVVGQGPYNEQFF. J is TRBJ2-1 and V is TRBV9; 9 nucleotides match TRBD1. Germline V lookup: CDR1 SGDLS, CDR2 YYNGEE. With 0 bases clipped from V and 2 bases from J, the junction kept 3 bases outside the gene matches. CDR3 size: 16 residues.

The rearrangement joins TRBV11-2 to TRBJ2-4, with D hard to call. V lost 2 bases to trimming and J lost 0 bases, with 20 bases between them. Germline V gene lookup returns CDR1 SGHAT and CDR2 FQNNGV. This CDR3 comprises 19 residues. Here the CDR3 reads CASSLTRSYERLAKNIQYF. For the CDR3, the DNA is TGTGCCAGCAGCTTAACGCGGTCATACGAGAGACTAGCCAAAAACATTCAGTACTTC.

Only one count was recorded for this clone. The V call is TRBV9, the J call TRBJ2-2; the D gene is possibly TRBD2 (7 bases). This CDR3 is built from 15 residues. Per germline, CDR1 SGDLS and CDR2 YYNGEE. Trimming stripped 2 bases from V and 4 bases from J, with 12 bases between. In nucleotides, the CDR3 is TGTGCCAGCAGCGTTCTCGGGGGGCGCACCGGGGAGCTGTTTTTT. Its protein product is CASSVLGGRTGELFF.